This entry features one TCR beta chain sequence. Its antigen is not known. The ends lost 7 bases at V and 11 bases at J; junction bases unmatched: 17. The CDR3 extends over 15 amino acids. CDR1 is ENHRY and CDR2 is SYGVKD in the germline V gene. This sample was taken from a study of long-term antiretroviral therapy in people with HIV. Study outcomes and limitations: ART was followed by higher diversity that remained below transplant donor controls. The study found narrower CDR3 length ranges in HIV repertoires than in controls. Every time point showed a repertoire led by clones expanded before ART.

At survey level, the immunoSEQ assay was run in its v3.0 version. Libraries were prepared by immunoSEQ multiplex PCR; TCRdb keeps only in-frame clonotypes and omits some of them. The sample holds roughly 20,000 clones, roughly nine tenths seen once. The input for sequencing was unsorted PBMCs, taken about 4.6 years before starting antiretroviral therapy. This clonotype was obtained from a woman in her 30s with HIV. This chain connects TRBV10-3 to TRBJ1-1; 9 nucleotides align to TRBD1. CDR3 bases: TGTGCCATCACTCCGGGACAGGGCGGTCTCGTGGACGCTTTCTTT. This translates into CAITPGQGGLVDAFF.